This is a list of T cell receptor beta chains from one sample in a study of shared clonotypes between healthy human individuals. Sequenced by immunoSEQ multiplex PCR; TCRdb stores in-frame clones only, minus some. The table has over 850,000 clones, around 82% seen once; the top ten hold around 0.61%. Sequenced material: memory CD4+ T cells from PBMCs. The receptors here all came from a man younger than 35 in good health. Some clones in this sample may be carry-over from other donors' samples. Both conserved end residues are part of each CDR3. Each record gives: J gene, V gene, D gene, clone size, CDR3 DNA, CDR3 protein. A D gene is named only where the DNA matches it firmly. Clone size is shown for a subset of rows, as once, few, many or a class of expanded clone.

J: TRBJ2-1
V: TRBV7-2
D: TRBD1
size: few
DNA: TGTGCCAGCAGCACCAGGGGGAGCTCCTACAATGAGCAGTTCTTC
CDR3: CASSTRGSSYNEQFF

J: TRBJ2-5
V: TRBV5-4
D: -
size: -
DNA: TGTGCCAGCAGCCCCCCCGATGGTGAGACCCAGTACTTC
CDR3: CASSPPDGETQYF

J: TRBJ2-5
V: TRBV9
D: TRBD1
size: -
DNA: TGTGCCAGCAGCGGGGACAGCCAAGAGACCCAGTACTTC
CDR3: CASSGDSQETQYF

J: TRBJ1-2
V: TRBV5-1
D: TRBD1
size: -
DNA: TGCGCCAGCAGCTTAGGACAGGTTAGGGGTGGCTACACCTTC
CDR3: CASSLGQVRGGYTF

J: TRBJ1-4
V: TRBV9
D: -
size: -
DNA: TGTGCCAGCAGCGTAGCGGACGGGAATGAAAAACTGTTTTTT
CDR3: CASSVADGNEKLFF

J: TRBJ1-4
V: TRBV6-6
D: -
size: -
DNA: TGTGCCAGCAGTATGTCGGGGGAAGCTGGTGAAAAACTGTTTTTT
CDR3: CASSMSGEAGEKLFF

J: TRBJ2-2
V: TRBV6-1
D: -
size: -
DNA: TGTGCCAGCAGTGAGAGGGGGAACACCGGGGAGCTGTTTTTT
CDR3: CASSERGNTGELFF

J: TRBJ2-7
V: TRBV5-8
D: -
size: few
DNA: TGTGCCAGCAGCTTTGGCGGAGGCTACGAGCAGTACTTC
CDR3: CASSFGGGYEQYF

J: TRBJ2-1
V: TRBV5-1
D: -
size: once
DNA: TGCGCCAGCAGTCGGGGGGCGGGTCCCTACAATGAGCAGTTCTTC
CDR3: CASSRGAGPYNEQFF

J: TRBJ2-7
V: TRBV9
D: -
size: -
DNA: TGTGCCAGCAGCGTAGCTACGGGGGACGCGGAGCAGTACTTC
CDR3: CASSVATGDAEQYF

J: TRBJ2-1
V: TRBV15
D: -
size: many
DNA: TGTGCCACCAGCAGAGATTATGGCGGGTCGGCCTACAATGAGCAGTTCTTC
CDR3: CATSRDYGGSAYNEQFF

J: TRBJ1-2
V: TRBV5-1
D: TRBD1
size: -
DNA: TGCGCCAGCAGCTTGGGGGACAGCGTTAACTATGGCTACACCTTC
CDR3: CASSLGDSVNYGYTF

J: TRBJ2-7
V: TRBV7-9
D: -
size: -
DNA: TGTGCCAGCAGCTTTATTGAGGGCGAGCAGTACTTC
CDR3: CASSFIEGEQYF

J: TRBJ2-7
V: TRBV2
D: -
size: -
DNA: TGTGCCAGCAGTGGTAGGGGGGTTCCAGCCTACGAGCAGTACTTC
CDR3: CASSGRGVPAYEQYF

J: TRBJ1-4
V: TRBV14
D: -
size: -
DNA: TGTGCCAGCAGCCAAAGGGGGTACGAAAAACTGTTTTTT
CDR3: CASSQRGYEKLFF

J: TRBJ2-7
V: TRBV11-2
D: -
size: -
DNA: TGTGCCAGCAGCTTTGGGGGGGGCCTCGAGCAGTACTTC
CDR3: CASSFGGGLEQYF

J: TRBJ1-1
V: TRBV5-1
D: -
size: once
DNA: TGCGCCAGCAGCTTGGATCCGGGGGCAGAGACTGAAGCTTTCTTT
CDR3: CASSLDPGAETEAFF

J: TRBJ1-3
V: TRBV11-2
D: -
size: -
DNA: TGTGCCAGCAGCTTAGTCCCGGGGGCGGATAGCACCATATATTTT
CDR3: CASSLVPGADSTIYF

J: TRBJ2-3
V: TRBV28
D: -
size: -
DNA: TGTGCCAGCAGATCGACAGGTCGGGGGGCGACAGATACGCAGTATTTT
CDR3: CASRSTGRGATDTQYF

J: TRBJ1-1
V: TRBV18
D: TRBD1
size: few
DNA: TGTGCCAGCTCACCAAACAGGGGAACGAACACTGAAGCTTTCTTT
CDR3: CASSPNRGTNTEAFF

J: TRBJ2-7
V: TRBV5-1
D: TRBD2
size: -
DNA: TGCGCCAGCAGACAGATTAGCGGGAAAGGTGTCGAGCAGTACTTC
CDR3: CASRQISGKGVEQYF

J: TRBJ1-2
V: TRBV7-6
D: TRBD1
size: -
DNA: TGTGCCAGCAGCCCCAACGAGACAGGGTGGTATGGCTACACCTTC
CDR3: CASSPNETGWYGYTF

J: TRBJ1-4
V: TRBV11-2
D: -
size: -
DNA: TGTGCCAGCAGCTTAGCGGGGGGAACTAATGAAAAACTGTTTTTT
CDR3: CASSLAGGTNEKLFF

J: TRBJ1-5
V: TRBV4-1
D: -
size: few
DNA: TGCGCCAGCAGCCAAGATCAGGCCTTGCCCCAGCATTTT
CDR3: CASSQDQALPQHF

J: TRBJ2-7
V: TRBV7-2
D: TRBD1
size: once
DNA: TGTGCCAGCAGCCCCGGTCCGGGACAGGGGTACGAGCAGTACTTC
CDR3: CASSPGPGQGYEQYF

J: TRBJ1-1
V: TRBV5-1
D: TRBD1
size: few
DNA: TGCGCCAGCAGCCAACAGGGGCAGAACACTGAAGCTTTCTTT
CDR3: CASSQQGQNTEAFF

J: TRBJ2-1
V: TRBV11-2
D: -
size: few
DNA: TGTGCCAGCAGCCCGGGGCATTTCAATGAGCAGTTCTTC
CDR3: CASSPGHFNEQFF

J: TRBJ1-5
V: TRBV19
D: -
size: -
DNA: TGTGCCAGTAGCTCGCGGAGAGGGGGCAATCAGCCCCAGCATTTT
CDR3: CASSSRRGGNQPQHF

J: TRBJ2-7
V: TRBV27
D: -
size: -
DNA: TGTGCCAGCAGGCCCACCCGGCAGGGCCCCTACTACGAGCAGTACTTC
CDR3: CASRPTRQGPYYEQYF

J: TRBJ2-7
V: TRBV5-4
D: TRBD2
size: -
DNA: TGTGCCAGCAGCTTTCCCTACGCTAGCGGGAATCACGAGCAGTACTTC
CDR3: CASSFPYASGNHEQYF

J: TRBJ2-1
V: TRBV7-2
D: TRBD1
size: -
DNA: TGTGCCAGCAGCCCCGGGACAGGGGCATACAATGAGCAGTTCTTC
CDR3: CASSPGTGAYNEQFF

J: TRBJ2-2
V: TRBV5-1
D: -
size: -
DNA: TGCGCCAGCAGCCGAGGCCCTAGTGACGGGACCGGGGAGCTGTTTTTT
CDR3: CASSRGPSDGTGELFF

J: TRBJ1-2
V: TRBV7-6
D: -
size: -
DNA: TGTGCCAGCAGCTTCCCCGGGACACCCTTCACCTTC
CDR3: CASSFPGTPFTF

J: TRBJ2-2
V: TRBV7-3
D: -
size: -
DNA: TGTGCCAGCAGCTCTGCTGACACCGGGGAGCTGTTTTTT
CDR3: CASSSADTGELFF

J: TRBJ1-2
V: TRBV7-2
D: -
size: -
DNA: TGTGCCAGCAGCCCAGGGACGGTGGTAGGGGGCTACACCTTC
CDR3: CASSPGTVVGGYTF

J: TRBJ2-1
V: TRBV11-3
D: TRBD2
size: -
DNA: TGTGCCAGCAGCTCTAGCGGCAATGAGCAGTTCTTC
CDR3: CASSSSGNEQFF